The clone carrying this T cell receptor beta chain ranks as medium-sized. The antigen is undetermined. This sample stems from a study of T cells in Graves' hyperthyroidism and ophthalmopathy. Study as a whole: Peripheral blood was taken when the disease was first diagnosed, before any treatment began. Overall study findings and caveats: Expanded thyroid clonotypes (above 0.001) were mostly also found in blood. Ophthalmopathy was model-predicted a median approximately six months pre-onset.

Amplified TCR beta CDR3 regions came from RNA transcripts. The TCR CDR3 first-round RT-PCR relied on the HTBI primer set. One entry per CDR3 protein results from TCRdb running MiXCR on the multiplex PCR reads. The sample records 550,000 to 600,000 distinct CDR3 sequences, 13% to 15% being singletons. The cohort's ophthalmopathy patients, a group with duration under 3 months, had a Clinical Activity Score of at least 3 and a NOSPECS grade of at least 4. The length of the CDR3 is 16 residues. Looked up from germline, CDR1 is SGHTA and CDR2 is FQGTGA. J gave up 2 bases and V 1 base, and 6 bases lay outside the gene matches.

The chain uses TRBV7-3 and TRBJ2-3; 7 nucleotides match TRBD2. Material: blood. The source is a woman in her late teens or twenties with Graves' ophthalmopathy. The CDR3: CASSLMPAGSTDTQYF. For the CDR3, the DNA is TGTGCCAGCAGCTTAATGCCAGCGGGGTCCACAGATACGCAGTATTTT.